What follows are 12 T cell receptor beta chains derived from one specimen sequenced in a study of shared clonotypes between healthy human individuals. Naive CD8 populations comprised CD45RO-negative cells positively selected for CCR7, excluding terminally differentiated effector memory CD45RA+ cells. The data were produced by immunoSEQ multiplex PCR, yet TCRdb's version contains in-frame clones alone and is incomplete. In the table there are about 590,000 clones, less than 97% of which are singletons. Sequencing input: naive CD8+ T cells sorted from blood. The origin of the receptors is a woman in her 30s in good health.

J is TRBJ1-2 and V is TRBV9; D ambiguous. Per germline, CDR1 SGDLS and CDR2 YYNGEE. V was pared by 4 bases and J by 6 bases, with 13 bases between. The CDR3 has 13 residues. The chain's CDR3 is CASSPPRVNGYTF. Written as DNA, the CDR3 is TGTGCCAGCAGCCCACCGAGGGTGAATGGCTACACCTTC.

CDR3 nucleotides: TGTGCCAGCACCATGACAAAGAACACTGAAGCTTTCTTT. Residues: CASTMTKNTEAFF. The chain has TRBV28 and TRBJ1-1; D unclear. Deletions cut 7 bases from V and 1 base from J, with 10 bases between. This CDR3 is 13 amino acids long. The germline CDR1 and CDR2 sequences are MDHEN and SYDVKM.

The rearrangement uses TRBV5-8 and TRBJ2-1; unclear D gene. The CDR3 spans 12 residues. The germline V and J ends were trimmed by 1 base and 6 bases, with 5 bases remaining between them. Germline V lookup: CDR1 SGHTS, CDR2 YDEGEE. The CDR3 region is CASSLNVNEQFF. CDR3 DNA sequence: TGTGCCAGCAGCTTGAACGTCAATGAGCAGTTCTTC. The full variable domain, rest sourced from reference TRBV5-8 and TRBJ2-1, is EAGVTQSPTHLIKTRGQQATLRCSPISGHTSVYWYQQALGLGLQFLLWYDEGEERNRGNFPPRFSGRQFPNYSSELNVNALELEDSALYLCASSLNVNEQFFGPGTRLTVL.

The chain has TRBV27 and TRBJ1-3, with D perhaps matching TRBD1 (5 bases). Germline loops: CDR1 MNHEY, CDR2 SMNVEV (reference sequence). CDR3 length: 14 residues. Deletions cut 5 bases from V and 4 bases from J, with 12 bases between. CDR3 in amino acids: CASSNGGAGNTIYF. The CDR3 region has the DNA TGTGCCAGCAGTAACGGAGGGGCGGGAAACACCATATATTTT.

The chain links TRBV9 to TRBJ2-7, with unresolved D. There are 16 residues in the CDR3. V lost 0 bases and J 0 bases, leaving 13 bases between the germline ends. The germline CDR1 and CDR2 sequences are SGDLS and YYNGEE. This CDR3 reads CASSVGTSTSSYEQYF. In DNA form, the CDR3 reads TGTGCCAGCAGCGTAGGAACGTCCACTTCCTCCTACGAGCAGTACTTC.

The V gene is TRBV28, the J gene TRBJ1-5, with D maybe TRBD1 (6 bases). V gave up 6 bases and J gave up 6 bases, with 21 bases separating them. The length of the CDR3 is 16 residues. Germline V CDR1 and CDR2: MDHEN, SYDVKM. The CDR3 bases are TGTGCCAGCAGGGATCTTGCGGGGGGCGCGGGTCAGCCCCAGCATTTT. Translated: CASRDLAGGAGQPQHF.

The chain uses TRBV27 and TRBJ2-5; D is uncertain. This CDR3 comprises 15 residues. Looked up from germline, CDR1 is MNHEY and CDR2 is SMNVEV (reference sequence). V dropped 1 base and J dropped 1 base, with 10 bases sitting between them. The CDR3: CASSLWPGRQETQYF. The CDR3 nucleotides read TGTGCCAGCAGTTTATGGCCGGGCCGCCAAGAGACCCAGTACTTC.

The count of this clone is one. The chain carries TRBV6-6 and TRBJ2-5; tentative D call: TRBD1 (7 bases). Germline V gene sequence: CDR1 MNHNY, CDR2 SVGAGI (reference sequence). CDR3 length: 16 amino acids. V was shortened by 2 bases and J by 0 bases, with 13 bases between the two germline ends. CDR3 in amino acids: CASSYGPGGNQETQYF. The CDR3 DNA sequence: TGTGCCAGCAGTTACGGGCCAGGGGGGAACCAAGAGACCCAGTACTTC.

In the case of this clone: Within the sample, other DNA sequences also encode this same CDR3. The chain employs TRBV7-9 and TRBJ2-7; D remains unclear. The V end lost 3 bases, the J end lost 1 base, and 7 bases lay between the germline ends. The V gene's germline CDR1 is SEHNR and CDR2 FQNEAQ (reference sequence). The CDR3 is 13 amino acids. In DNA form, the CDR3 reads TGTGCCAGCAGCTTCGGGTCTTCCTACGAGCAGTACTTC. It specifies CASSFGSSYEQYF.

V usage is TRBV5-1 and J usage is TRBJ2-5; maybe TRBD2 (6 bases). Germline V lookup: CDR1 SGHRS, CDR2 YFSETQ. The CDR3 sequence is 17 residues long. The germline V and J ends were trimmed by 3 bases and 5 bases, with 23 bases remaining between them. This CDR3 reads CASSSDRARGIGETQYF. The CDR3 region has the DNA TGCGCCAGCAGCTCCGATCGGGCCCGGGGGATAGGTGAGACCCAGTACTTC.

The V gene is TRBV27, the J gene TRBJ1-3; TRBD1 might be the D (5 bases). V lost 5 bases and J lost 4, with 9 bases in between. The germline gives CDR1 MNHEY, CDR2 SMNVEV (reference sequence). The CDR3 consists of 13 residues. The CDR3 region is CASSPGIGNTIYF. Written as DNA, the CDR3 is TGTGCCAGCAGTCCAGGGATAGGAAACACCATATATTTT.

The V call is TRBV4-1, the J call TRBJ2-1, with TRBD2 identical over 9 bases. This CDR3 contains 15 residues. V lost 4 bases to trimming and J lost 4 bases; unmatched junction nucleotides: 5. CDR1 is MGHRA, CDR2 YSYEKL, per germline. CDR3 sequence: CASSLSGSQYNEQFF. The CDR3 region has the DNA TGCGCCAGCAGCCTTAGCGGGAGTCAGTACAATGAGCAGTTCTTC.